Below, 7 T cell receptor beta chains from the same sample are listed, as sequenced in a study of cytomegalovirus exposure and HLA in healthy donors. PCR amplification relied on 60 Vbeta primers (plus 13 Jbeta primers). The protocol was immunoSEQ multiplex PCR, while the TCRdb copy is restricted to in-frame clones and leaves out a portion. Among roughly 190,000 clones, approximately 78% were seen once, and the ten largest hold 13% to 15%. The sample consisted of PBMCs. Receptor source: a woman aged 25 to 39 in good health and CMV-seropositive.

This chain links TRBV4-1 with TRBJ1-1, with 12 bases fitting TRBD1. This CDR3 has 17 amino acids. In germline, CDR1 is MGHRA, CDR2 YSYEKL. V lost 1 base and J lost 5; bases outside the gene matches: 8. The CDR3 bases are TGCGCCAGCAGCCAAGGGCGGGACAGGGGGCGCCGAACTGAAGCTTTCTTT. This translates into CASSQGRDRGRRTEAFF.

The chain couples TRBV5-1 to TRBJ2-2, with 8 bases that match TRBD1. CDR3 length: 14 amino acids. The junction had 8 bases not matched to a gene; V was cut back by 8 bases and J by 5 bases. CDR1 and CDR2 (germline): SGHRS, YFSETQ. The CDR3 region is CASTDRVDTGELFF. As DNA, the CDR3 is TGCGCCAGTACGGACAGGGTGGATACCGGGGAGCTGTTTTTT.

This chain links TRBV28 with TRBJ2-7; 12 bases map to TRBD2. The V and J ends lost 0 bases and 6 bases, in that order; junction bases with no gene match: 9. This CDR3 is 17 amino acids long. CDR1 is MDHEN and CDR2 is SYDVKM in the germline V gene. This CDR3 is CASSLWSRLAGVSEQYF. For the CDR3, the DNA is TGTGCCAGCAGTTTATGGTCACGACTAGCGGGAGTGAGCGAGCAGTACTTC.

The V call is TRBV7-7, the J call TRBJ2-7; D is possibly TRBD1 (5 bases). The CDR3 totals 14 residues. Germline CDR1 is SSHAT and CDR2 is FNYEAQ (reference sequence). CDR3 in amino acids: CASSPGHLSYEQYF. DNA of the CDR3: TGTGCTAGCTCTCCCGGACACCTCTCCTACGAGCAGTACTTC.

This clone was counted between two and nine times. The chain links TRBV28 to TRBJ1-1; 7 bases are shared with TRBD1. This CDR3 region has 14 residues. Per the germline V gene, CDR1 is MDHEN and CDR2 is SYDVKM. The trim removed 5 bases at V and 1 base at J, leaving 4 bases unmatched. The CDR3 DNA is TGTGCCAGCAGTACGGGGACAGCGAACACTGAAGCTTTCTTT. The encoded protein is CASSTGTANTEAFF.

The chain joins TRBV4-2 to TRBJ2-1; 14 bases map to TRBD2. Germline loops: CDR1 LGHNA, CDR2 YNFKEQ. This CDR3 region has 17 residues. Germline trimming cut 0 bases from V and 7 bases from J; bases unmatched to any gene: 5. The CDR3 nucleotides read TGTGCCAGCAGCCAAGAGAGGACTAGCGGGGGGAGTAATGAGCAGTTCTTC. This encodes CASSQERTSGGSNEQFF.

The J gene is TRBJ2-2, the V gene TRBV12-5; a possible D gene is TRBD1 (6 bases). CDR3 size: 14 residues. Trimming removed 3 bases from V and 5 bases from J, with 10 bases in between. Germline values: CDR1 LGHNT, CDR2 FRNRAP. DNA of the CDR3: TGTGCTAGTGGTTTAGGACAGACAACCGGGGAGCTGTTTTTT. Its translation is CASGLGQTTGELFF.